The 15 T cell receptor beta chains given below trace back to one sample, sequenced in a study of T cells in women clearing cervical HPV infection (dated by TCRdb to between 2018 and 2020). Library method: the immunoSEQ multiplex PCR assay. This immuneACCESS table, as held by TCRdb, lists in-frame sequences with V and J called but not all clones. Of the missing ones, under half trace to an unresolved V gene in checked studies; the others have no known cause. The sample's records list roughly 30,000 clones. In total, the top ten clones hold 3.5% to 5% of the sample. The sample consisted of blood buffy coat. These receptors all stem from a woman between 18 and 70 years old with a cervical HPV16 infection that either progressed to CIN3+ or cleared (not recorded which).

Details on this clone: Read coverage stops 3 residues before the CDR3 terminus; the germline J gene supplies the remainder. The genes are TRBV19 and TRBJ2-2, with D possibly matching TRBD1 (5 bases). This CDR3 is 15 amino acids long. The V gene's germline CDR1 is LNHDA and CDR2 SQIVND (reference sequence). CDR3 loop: CASRSPSPGANVLFF. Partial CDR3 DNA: TGTGCCAGTAGATCCCCGAGTCCTGGGGCCAACGTG.

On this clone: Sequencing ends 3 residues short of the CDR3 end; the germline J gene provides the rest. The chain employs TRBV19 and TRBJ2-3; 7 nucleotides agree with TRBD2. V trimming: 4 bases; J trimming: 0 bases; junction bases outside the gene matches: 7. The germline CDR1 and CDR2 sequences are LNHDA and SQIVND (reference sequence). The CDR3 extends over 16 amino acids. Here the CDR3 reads CASSTRLADSTDTQYF. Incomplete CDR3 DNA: TGTGCCAGTAGTACCAGGCTAGCGGATAGCACAGATACG.

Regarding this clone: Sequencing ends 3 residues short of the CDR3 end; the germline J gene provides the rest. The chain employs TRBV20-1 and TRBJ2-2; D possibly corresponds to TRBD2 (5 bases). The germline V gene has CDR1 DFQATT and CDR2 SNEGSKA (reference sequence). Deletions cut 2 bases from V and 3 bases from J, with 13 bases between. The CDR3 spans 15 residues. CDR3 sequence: CSARSLRADTGELFF. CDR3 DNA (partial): TGCAGTGCTAGAAGCTTGCGGGCCGACACCGGGGAG.

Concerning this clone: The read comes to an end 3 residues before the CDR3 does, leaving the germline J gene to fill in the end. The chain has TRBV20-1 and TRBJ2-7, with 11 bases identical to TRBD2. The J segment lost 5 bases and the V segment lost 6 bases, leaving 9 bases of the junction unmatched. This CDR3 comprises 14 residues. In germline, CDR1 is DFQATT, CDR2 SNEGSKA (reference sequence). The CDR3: CSAPLAGGTNEQYF. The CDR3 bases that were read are TGCAGTGCCCCCCTAGCGGGGGGCACCAACGAG.

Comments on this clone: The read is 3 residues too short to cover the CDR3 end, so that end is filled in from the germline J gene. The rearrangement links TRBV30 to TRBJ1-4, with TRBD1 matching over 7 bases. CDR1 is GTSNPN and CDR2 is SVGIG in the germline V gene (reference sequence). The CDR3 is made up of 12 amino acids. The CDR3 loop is CALDRTGSPLFF. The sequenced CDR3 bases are TGTGCCTTGGACAGGACAGGTTCACCA.

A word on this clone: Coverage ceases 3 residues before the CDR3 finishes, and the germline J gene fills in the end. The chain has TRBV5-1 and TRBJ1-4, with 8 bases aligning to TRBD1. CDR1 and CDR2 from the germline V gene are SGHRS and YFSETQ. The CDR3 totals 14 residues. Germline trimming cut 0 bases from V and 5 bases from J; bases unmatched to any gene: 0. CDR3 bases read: TGCGCCAGCAGCTTGGGACAGGGGAATGAAAAA. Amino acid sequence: CASSLGQGNEK. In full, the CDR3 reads CASSLGQGNEKLFF.

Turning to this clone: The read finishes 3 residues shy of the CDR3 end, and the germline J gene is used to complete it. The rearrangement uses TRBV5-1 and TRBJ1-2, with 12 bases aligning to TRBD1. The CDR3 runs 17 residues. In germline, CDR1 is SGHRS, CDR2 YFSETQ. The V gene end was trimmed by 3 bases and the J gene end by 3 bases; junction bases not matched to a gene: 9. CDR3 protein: CASSSPGQGARYYGYTF. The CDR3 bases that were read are TGCGCCAGCAGCTCGCCGGGACAGGGGGCGCGATACTATGGC.

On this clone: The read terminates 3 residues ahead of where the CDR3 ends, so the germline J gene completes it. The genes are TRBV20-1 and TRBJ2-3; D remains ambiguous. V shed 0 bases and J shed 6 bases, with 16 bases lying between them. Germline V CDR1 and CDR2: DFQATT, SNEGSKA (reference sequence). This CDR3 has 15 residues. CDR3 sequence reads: CSARDLVVRPDTQYF. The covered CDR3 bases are TGCAGTGCTAGAGATCTGGTCGTGCGGCCGGATACG.

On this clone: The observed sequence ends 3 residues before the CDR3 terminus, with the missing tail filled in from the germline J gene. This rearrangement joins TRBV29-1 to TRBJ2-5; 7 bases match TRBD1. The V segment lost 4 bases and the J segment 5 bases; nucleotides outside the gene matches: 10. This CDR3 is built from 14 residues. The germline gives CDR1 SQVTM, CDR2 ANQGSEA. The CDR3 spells CSVALTGSGETQYF. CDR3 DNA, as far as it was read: TGCAGCGTTGCCCTGACAGGGTCGGGGGAGACC.

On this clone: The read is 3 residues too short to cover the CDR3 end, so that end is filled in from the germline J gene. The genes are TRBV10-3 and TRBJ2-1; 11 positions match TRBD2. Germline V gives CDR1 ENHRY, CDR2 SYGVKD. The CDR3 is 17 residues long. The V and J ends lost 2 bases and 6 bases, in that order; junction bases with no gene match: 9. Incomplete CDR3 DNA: TGTGCCATCAGTGAGGGCCCCTTAGCGGGAGGGTCCAATGAG. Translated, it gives CAISEGPLAGGSNE. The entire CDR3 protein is CAISEGPLAGGSNEQFF.

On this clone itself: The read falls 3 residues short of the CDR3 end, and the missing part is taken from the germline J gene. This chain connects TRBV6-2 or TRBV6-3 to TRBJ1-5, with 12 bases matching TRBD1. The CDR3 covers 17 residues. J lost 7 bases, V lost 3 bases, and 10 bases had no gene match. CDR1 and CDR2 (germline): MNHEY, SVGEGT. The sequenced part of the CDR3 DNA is TGTGCCAGCAGTTATGGCCCGGGACAGGGGGCGCGACAGCCC. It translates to CASSYGPGQGARQP. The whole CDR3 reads CASSYGPGQGARQPQHF.

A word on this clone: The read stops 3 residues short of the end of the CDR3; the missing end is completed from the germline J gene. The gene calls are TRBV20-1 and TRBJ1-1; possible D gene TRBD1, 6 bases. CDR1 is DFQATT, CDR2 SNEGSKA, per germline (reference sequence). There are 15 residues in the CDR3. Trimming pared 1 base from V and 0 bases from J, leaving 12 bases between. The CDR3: CSARAGERMNTEAFF. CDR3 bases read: TGCAGTGCTAGAGCAGGGGAAAGGATGAACACTGAA.

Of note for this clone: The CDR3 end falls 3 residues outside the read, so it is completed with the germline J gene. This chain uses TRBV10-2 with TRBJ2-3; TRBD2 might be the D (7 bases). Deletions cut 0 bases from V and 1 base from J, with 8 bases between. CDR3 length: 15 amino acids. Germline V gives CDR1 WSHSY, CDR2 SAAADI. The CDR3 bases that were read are TGCGCCAGCAGTGAGTCGGGGGGGCGCACAGATACG. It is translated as CASSESGGRTDT. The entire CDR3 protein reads CASSESGGRTDTQYF.

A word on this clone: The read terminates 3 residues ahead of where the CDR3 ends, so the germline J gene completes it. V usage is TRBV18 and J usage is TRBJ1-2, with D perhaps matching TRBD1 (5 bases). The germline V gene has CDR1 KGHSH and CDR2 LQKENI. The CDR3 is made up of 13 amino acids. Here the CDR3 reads CASSGRGSYDYTF. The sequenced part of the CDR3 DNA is TGTGCCAGCTCGGGGAGGGGCAGTTACGAC.

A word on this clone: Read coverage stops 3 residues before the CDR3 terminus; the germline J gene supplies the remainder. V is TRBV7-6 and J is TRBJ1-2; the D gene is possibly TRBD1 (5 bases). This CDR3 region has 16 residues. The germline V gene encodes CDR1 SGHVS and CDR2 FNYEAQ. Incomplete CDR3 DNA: TGTGCCAGCAGCTTCTCCGGGACTAGCGGGAGAGATGAC. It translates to CASSFSGTSGRDD. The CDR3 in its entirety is CASSFSGTSGRDDYTF.